Shown below are 11 T cell receptor beta chains from a single sample sequenced in a study of blood T cell repertoires in COVID-19. This table comes from immunoSEQ multiplex PCR, and its TCRdb copy is limited to in-frame clones, with some not included. The sample has around 110,000 clones; 75% to 90% are singletons. Input material: peripheral blood. These receptors all come from a young man with acute or convalescent COVID-19.

The V and J genes are TRBV4-3 and TRBJ1-2, with a weak D call TRBD1 (5 bases). Between the trimmed V and J ends, which lost 0 bases and 8 bases, there was a span of 19 bases. From germline, CDR1 is LGHNA and CDR2 YSLEER. CDR3 length: 16 residues. CDR3 nucleotide sequence: TGCGCCAGCAGCCAAGATCGAGGCGGGGGGGTCGAGGGCTACACCTTC. Amino acids: CASSQDRGGGVEGYTF.

This clone appeared a few times. The rearrangement joins TRBV12-2 to TRBJ1-6; TRBD1 was called by the table and not checked on the DNA. TRBV12-2 is a documented pseudogene. This CDR3 comprises 18 residues. CDR3 protein: CASPPKVGQGFNNSPLHF. The DNA of the CDR3 is TGTGCAAGTCCCCCTAAGGTAGGACAGGGGTTTAATAATTCACCCCTCCACTTT.

The chain is built from TRBV6-2 or TRBV6-3 and TRBJ2-6; a weak D match, TRBD2 (7 bases). The CDR3 is 16 residues long. V lost 2 bases and J 2 bases, leaving 10 bases between the germline ends. Looked up from germline, CDR1 is MNHEY and CDR2 is SVGEGT. CDR3: CASSYGGGPGANVLTF. For the CDR3, the DNA is TGTGCCAGCAGTTACGGGGGGGGCCCTGGGGCCAACGTCCTGACTTTC.

The chain is built from TRBV30 and TRBJ1-5, with 9 bases lining up with TRBD1. CDR3 length: 13 amino acids. The germline V gene encodes CDR1 GTSNPN and CDR2 SVGIG (reference sequence). J gave up 7 bases and V 7 bases, and 8 bases lay outside the gene matches. The CDR3 is CALGTGMRQPQHF. CDR3 coding DNA: TGTGCCTTGGGGACAGGGATGCGACAGCCCCAGCATTTT.

The rearrangement uses TRBV12-3 or TRBV12-4 and TRBJ1-4; 9 bases map to TRBD1. The CDR3 has 13 residues. V shed 6 bases and J 11 bases; nucleotides not matched to a gene: 7. Written as DNA, the CDR3 is TGTGCCAGCAGCATTCGACAGGGGGACAAACTGTTTTTT. Amino acid sequence: CASSIRQGDKLFF.

The V gene is TRBV7-2, the J gene TRBJ2-2; weak D call: TRBD2 (7 bases). The length of the CDR3 is 17 residues. V was trimmed by 5 bases and J by 5 bases, leaving 21 bases between them. CDR1 SGHTA and CDR2 FQGNSA come from the germline V gene. The DNA for the CDR3 is TGTGCCAGCAGCACCGATTGGGGGGGGCTGTCAACCGGGGAGCTGTTTTTT. This codes for CASSTDWGGLSTGELFF.

J is TRBJ2-7 and V is TRBV6-2 or TRBV6-3; D might be TRBD2 (5 bases). CDR1 MNHEY and CDR2 SVGEGT come from the germline V gene. The V end lost 2 bases, the J end lost 5 bases, and 22 bases lay between the germline ends. The CDR3 consists of 17 residues. CDR3 sequence reads: CASSYRGLTEPNNEQYF. The DNA of the CDR3 is TGTGCCAGCAGTTACAGAGGACTGACCGAACCTAACAACGAGCAGTACTTC.

A few counts support this clone. Here the CDR3 DNA reads TGTGCCAGCAGTTTATTAGGGGAAGGCTACACCTTC. It is translated as CASSLLGEGYTF. The J gene is TRBJ1-2, the V gene TRBV12-3 or TRBV12-4; a possible D gene is TRBD1 (5 bases). The CDR3 has 12 residues. Trimming removed 2 bases at V and 8 bases at J, with 9 bases between.

The chain has TRBV6-5 and TRBJ1-2; D is perhaps TRBD1 (6 bases). Germline V gene lookup returns CDR1 MNHEY and CDR2 SVGAGI. The CDR3 is 14 amino acids. The V end was cut by 5 bases, the J end by 6 bases, with 16 bases between. CDR3 DNA sequence: TGTGCCAGCAGTCAGGAACAGGGTGGGGATGGCTACACCTTC. Its translation: CASSQEQGGDGYTF.

Only a few counts were recorded for this clone. V is TRBV15 and J is TRBJ2-1, with 8 bases matching TRBD2. The CDR3 covers 16 residues. CDR1 is LNHNV, CDR2 YYDKDF, per germline (reference sequence). V shed 3 bases and J 2 bases; nucleotides not matched to a gene: 6. The DNA for the CDR3 is TGTGCCACCAGCAGCCTTCCGGGACTAGCCTACAATGAGCAGTTCTTC. This encodes CATSSLPGLAYNEQFF. The variable domain in full, completed from reference TRBV15 and TRBJ2-1, reads DAMVIQNPRYQVTQFGKPVTLSCSQTLNHNVMYWYQQKSSQAPKLLFHYYDKDFNNEADTPDNFQSRRPNTSFCFLDIRSPGLGDTAMYLCATSSLPGLAYNEQFFGPGTRLTVL.

In this sample, this clone turned up once. The genes are TRBV10-3 and TRBJ2-2; 7 bases agree with TRBD1. Germline V gene sequence: CDR1 ENHRY, CDR2 SYGVKD. Unmatched junction bases numbered 7, after V lost 0 bases and J lost 9 bases. This CDR3 region has 15 residues. The CDR3 region is CAISESGTVHRELFF. CDR3 nucleotide sequence: TGTGCCATCAGTGAGTCTGGGACAGTACACCGGGAGCTGTTTTTT.